The clone carrying this T cell receptor (beta chain) was recorded once. A second PCR of about 7 to 11 cycles used a sample-barcoded 5' primer and a J-beta primer mix. A template-switch adaptor containing 12 random nucleotides labeled each cDNA molecule. One entry per CDR3 protein results from TCRdb running MiXCR on the 5' RACE reads. The sample has over a million distinct CDR3 sequences; 55% to 75% are singletons. This entry belongs to a study of blood T cells in healthy people across ages. Germline V lookup: CDR1 MNHEY, CDR2 SMNVEV (reference sequence). The V gene lost 7 bases and the J gene lost 0 bases, with 10 bases spanning the gap. The CDR3 extends over 15 amino acids. Each of the donors had 8 to 10 milliliters of peripheral blood drawn into EDTA-treated Vacutainer tubes. At least 7 million PBMCs were isolated per sample.

The specimen sequenced was blood. This chain links TRBV27 with TRBJ2-6; D remains unclear. This clonotype originated in a man aged 18 to 35 in good health. The CDR3 DNA sequence: TGTGCCAGCATCGTTCGTATCTCTGGGGCCAACGTCCTGACTTTC. This gives the protein CASIVRISGANVLTF.